The rows below give T cell receptor beta chains drawn from one sample of a study of PD-L1 blockade in urothelial cancer. The table came from immunoSEQ multiplex PCR; TCRdb's copy has only in-frame clones and leaves some out. Of 30,000 to 45,000 clones listed, 90% were seen once; the top ten hold about 9%. The sequences come from PBMCs, collected around atezolizumab (anti-PD-L1) treatment. The receptor source for this set is a man between 70 and 80 years old with urothelial cancer. The conserved cysteine and the conserved F or W are not part of the CDR3 here.

V gene,J gene,CDR3 protein
TRBV27,TRBJ2-7,ASSLKTGDVYEQY
TRBV7-2,TRBJ2-1,ASSSGAGGGWDEQF
TRBV7-2,TRBJ2-7,ASSTSGYEQY
TRBV28,TRBJ2-5,ASSLLSVIQETQY
TRBV29-1,TRBJ2-1,SVQGGRDLGNEQF
TRBV29-1,TRBJ2-3,SVRTSGTQY
TRBV19,TRBJ2-1,ASSQGPEQF
TRBV19,TRBJ2-3,ASSLAGEDTQY
TRBV2,TRBJ1-4,ASSAQRVAEKLF
TRBV27,TRBJ2-1,ASRSEGAFVYNEQF
TRBV19,TRBJ1-2,ASSIERTPQGYT
TRBV5-4,TRBJ1-1,ASSLSPGGRRGTEAF
TRBV11-2,TRBJ1-1,ASSPLMNTEAF